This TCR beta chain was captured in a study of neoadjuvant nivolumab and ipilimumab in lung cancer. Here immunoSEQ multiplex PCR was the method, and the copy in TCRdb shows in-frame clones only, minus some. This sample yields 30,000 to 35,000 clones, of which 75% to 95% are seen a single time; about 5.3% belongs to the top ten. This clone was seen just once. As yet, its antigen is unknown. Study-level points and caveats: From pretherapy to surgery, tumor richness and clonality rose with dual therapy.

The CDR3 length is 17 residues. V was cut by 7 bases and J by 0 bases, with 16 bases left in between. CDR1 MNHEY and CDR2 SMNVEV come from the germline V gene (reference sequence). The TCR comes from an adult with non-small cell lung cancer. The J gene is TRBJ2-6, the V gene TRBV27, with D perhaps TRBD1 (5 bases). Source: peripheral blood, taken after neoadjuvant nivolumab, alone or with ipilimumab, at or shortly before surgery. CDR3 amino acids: CASKVGQGSSGANVLTF. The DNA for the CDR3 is TGTGCCAGCAAGGTAGGGCAGGGCAGCTCTGGGGCCAACGTCCTGACTTTC.